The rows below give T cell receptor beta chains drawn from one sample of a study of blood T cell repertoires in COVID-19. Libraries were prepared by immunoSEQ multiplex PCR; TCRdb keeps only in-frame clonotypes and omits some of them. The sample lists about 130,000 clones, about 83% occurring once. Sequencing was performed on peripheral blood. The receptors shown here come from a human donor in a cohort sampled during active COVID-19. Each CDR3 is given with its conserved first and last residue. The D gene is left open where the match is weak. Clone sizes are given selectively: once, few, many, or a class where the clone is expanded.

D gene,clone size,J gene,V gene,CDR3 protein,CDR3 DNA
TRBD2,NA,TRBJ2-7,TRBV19,CASSTRPAGEYEQYF,TGTGCCAGTAGTACCCGCCCAGCGGGAGAATACGAGCAGTACTTC
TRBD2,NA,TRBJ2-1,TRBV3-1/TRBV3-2,CASSQGVGLASYNEQFF,TGTGCCAGCAGCCAGGGAGTCGGACTAGCTTCCTACAATGAGCAGTTCTTC
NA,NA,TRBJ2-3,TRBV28,CASSDPTTSTDTQYF,TGTGCCAGCAGTGACCCGACTACTAGCACAGATACGCAGTATTTT
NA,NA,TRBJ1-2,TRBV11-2,CASSLGGLGYTF,TGTGCCAGCAGCTTAGGAGGACTTGGCTACACCTTC
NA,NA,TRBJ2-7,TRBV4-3,CASSQVDQAVYEQYF,TGCGCCAGCAGCCAAGTTGACCAGGCCGTCTACGAGCAGTACTTC
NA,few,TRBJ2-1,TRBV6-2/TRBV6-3,CASSYLAYEQFF,TGTGCCAGCAGTTACCTAGCCTATGAGCAGTTCTTC
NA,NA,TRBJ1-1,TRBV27,CASSHRTEATEAFF,TGTGCCAGCAGTCATCGGACGGAGGCCACTGAAGCTTTCTTT
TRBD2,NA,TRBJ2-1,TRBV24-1,CATGPGTSGRNNEQFF,TGTGCCACCGGGCCTGGGACTAGCGGGAGGAACAATGAGCAGTTCTTC
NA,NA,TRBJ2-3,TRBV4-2,CASSQDYIGSRSTDTQYF,TGTGCCAGCAGCCAAGATTATATCGGGAGTAGAAGCACAGATACGCAGTATTTT
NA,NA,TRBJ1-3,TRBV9,CASSVVGQPGIGNTIYF,TGTGCCAGCAGCGTAGTAGGCCAGCCCGGGATTGGAAACACCATATATTTT
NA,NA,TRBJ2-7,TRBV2,CASSVRAYEQYF,TGTGCCAGCAGTGTGAGGGCCTACGAGCAGTACTTC
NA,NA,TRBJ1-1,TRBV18,CASSPEGSGYTEAFF,TGTGCCAGCTCACCGGAGGGTTCGGGGTACACTGAAGCTTTCTTT
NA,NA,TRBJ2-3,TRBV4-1,CASSQYKLSGDTQYF,TGCGCCAGCAGCCAATATAAGCTCTCGGGGGATACGCAGTATTTT
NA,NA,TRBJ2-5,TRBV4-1,CASSLAGTQETQYF,TGCGCCAGCAGCCTGGCGGGGACCCAAGAGACCCAGTACTTC
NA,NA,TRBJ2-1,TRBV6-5,CASSQQGFTLF,TGTGCCAGCAGTCAACAGGGCTTTACGCTCTTC
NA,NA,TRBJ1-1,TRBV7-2,CASSLMKLNEAFF,TGTGCCAGCAGCTTAATGAAGCTTAATGAAGCTTTCTTT
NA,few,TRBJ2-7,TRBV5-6,CASSPGAGESYEQYF,TGTGCCAGCAGCCCTGGGGCAGGGGAGTCCTACGAGCAGTACTTC
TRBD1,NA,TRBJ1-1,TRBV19,CASTTGGENTEAFF,TGTGCCAGCACCACAGGGGGCGAGAACACTGAAGCTTTCTTT
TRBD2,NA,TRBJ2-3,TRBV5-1,CASSLGATSGRPDTQYF,TGCGCCAGCAGCTTGGGGGCTACTAGCGGGAGACCAGATACGCAGTATTTT
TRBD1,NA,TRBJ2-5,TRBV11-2,CASSFTGGLETQYF,TGTGCCAGCAGCTTTACAGGGGGTCTAGAGACCCAGTACTTC
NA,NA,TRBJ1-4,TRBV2,CASHPRETALELFF,TGTGCCAGCCACCCCCGTGAGACAGCCCTCGAACTGTTTTTT
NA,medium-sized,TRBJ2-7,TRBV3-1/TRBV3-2,CASSQGQARVRGYEQYF,TGTGCCAGCAGCCAAGGGCAGGCCAGGGTGAGAGGCTACGAGCAGTACTTC
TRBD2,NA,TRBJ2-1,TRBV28,CASSLAGGPKYNEQFF,TGTGCCAGCAGCTTAGCGGGAGGGCCAAAGTACAATGAGCAGTTCTTC
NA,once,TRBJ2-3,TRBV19,CATGLGAGTDTQYF,TGTGCCACAGGCTTGGGGGCCGGCACAGATACGCAGTATTTT
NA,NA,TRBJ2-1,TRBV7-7,CASSSDGHPYNEQFF,TGTGCTAGCAGCTCGGACGGACACCCCTACAATGAGCAGTTCTTC
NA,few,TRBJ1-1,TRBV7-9,CASSPAGLAGEAFF,TGTGCCAGCAGCCCCGCCGGGTTGGCTGGTGAAGCTTTCTTT
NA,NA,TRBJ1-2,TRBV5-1,CASSGRGGYGYTF,TGCGCCAGCAGCGGGCGAGGAGGTTATGGCTACACCTTC
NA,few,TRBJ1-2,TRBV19,CASSIDGWTEYGGYTF,TGTGCCAGTAGTATAGATGGGTGGACTGAGTATGGTGGCTACACCTTC
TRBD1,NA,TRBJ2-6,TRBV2,CASSETRGPANVLTF,TGTGCCAGCAGTGAGACCAGGGGGCCGGCCAACGTCCTGACTTTC
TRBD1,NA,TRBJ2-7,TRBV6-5,CASSPDRGLYEQYF,TGTGCCAGCAGTCCCGACAGGGGGCTGTACGAGCAGTACTTC
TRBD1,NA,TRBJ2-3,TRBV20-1,CSASLGGATDTQYF,TGCAGTGCTAGTCTAGGGGGCGCCACAGATACGCAGTATTTT
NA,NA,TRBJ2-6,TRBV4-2,CASSPSTVSGANVLTF,TGTGCCAGCAGCCCATCGACAGTCTCTGGGGCCAACGTCCTGACTTTC
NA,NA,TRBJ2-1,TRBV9,CASSVGWGGNEQFF,TGTGCCAGCAGCGTAGGGTGGGGAGGCAATGAGCAGTTCTTC
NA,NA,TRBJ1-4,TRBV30,CAWASPLGTLFF,TGTGCCTGGGCAAGCCCACTAGGTACACTGTTTTTT
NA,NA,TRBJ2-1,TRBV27,CASSPAHTRAGDLSYNEQFF,TGTGCCAGCAGTCCGGCCCATACTAGGGCAGGGGACCTCTCCTACAATGAGCAGTTCTTC
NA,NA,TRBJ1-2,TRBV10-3,CAISSRGGAGSDYGYTF,TGTGCCATCAGCTCTCGGGGAGGGGCGGGTAGCGACTATGGCTACACCTTC
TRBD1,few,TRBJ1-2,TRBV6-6,CASSSNVGQDYYGYTF,TGTGCCAGCAGCTCCAATGTGGGACAGGACTACTATGGCTACACCTTC
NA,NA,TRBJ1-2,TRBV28,CASSRNYGYTF,TGTGCCAGCAGTCGGAACTATGGCTACACCTTC
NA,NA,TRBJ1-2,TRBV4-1,CASSQDGQHYGYTF,TGCGCCAGCAGCCAAGATGGACAGCACTATGGCTACACCTTC
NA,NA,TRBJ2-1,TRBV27,CASSLPPTSLSSYNEQFF,TGTGCCAGCAGTTTGCCCCCTACTAGTTTGAGCTCCTACAATGAGCAGTTCTTC
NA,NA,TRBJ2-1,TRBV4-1,CASSHLTADPSFNEQFF,TGCGCCAGCAGCCACCTGACAGCCGACCCTAGTTTCAATGAGCAGTTCTTC
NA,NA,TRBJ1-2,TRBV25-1,CASSESAGSVIYGYTF,TGTGCCAGCAGTGAATCGGCGGGGAGCGTAATCTATGGCTACACCTTC
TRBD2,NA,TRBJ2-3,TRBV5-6,CASSLRTSGTDTQYF,TGTGCCAGCAGCCTTAGAACTAGCGGCACAGATACGCAGTATTTT
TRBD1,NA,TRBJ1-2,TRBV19,CASSIDGGGDGYTF,TGTGCCAGTAGTATAGATGGAGGGGGCGATGGCTACACCTTC
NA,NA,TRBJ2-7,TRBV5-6,CASSLRGISYEQYF,TGTGCCAGCAGCTTAAGGGGTATTTCCTACGAGCAGTACTTC
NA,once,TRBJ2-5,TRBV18,CASSPSRGLIGWTQYF,TGTGCCAGCTCCCCCAGTCGGGGTCTAATAGGGTGGACCCAGTACTTC
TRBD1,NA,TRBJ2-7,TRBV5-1,CASSLAPGTGAYEQYF,TGCGCCAGCAGCTTGGCTCCCGGGACAGGGGCCTACGAGCAGTACTTC
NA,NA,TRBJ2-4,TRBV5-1,CASSLEQGPKNIQYF,TGCGCCAGCAGCTTGGAACAGGGCCCCAAAAACATTCAGTACTTC
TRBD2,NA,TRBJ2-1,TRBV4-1,CASSQSAGVNEQFF,TGCGCCAGCAGCCAGTCTGCGGGAGTCAATGAGCAGTTCTTC
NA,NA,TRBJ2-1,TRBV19,CASSPFSASYNEQFF,TGTGCCAGTAGCCCCTTCAGCGCCTCCTACAATGAGCAGTTCTTC
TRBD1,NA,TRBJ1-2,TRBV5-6,CASSSDRGQNDYGYTF,TGTGCCAGCAGTTCAGACAGGGGGCAGAATGACTATGGCTACACCTTC
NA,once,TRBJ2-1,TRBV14,CASSQEGGSIYNEQFF,TGTGCCAGCAGCCAAGAAGGAGGGAGTATCTACAATGAGCAGTTCTTC
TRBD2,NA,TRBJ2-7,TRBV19,CASSGSGSQSYEQYF,TGTGCCAGTAGTGGTAGCGGGAGTCAGTCCTACGAGCAGTACTTC
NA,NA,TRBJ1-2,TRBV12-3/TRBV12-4,CASSSSGVYGYTF,TGTGCCAGCAGTTCCTCAGGGGTCTATGGCTACACCTTC
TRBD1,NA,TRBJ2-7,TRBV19,CASSIGQAWTYEQYF,TGTGCCAGTAGTATCGGACAGGCCTGGACCTACGAGCAGTACTTC
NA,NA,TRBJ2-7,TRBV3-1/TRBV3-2,CASSQDVDEQYF,TGTGCCAGCAGCCAAGATGTCGACGAGCAGTACTTC
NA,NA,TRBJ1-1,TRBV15,CATSRGSGNTEAFF,TGTGCCACCAGCAGAGGATCAGGGAACACTGAAGCTTTCTTT
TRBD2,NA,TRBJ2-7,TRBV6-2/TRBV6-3,CASSYLRGLAGDYEQYF,TGTGCCAGCAGTTACTTGAGGGGACTAGCGGGAGACTACGAGCAGTACTTC
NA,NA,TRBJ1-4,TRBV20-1,CSAQSNEKLFF,TGCAGTGCACAGTCCAATGAAAAACTGTTTTTT
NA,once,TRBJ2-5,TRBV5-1,CASSFGLASETQYF,TGCGCCAGCAGCTTTGGCCTAGCTTCGGAGACCCAGTACTTC